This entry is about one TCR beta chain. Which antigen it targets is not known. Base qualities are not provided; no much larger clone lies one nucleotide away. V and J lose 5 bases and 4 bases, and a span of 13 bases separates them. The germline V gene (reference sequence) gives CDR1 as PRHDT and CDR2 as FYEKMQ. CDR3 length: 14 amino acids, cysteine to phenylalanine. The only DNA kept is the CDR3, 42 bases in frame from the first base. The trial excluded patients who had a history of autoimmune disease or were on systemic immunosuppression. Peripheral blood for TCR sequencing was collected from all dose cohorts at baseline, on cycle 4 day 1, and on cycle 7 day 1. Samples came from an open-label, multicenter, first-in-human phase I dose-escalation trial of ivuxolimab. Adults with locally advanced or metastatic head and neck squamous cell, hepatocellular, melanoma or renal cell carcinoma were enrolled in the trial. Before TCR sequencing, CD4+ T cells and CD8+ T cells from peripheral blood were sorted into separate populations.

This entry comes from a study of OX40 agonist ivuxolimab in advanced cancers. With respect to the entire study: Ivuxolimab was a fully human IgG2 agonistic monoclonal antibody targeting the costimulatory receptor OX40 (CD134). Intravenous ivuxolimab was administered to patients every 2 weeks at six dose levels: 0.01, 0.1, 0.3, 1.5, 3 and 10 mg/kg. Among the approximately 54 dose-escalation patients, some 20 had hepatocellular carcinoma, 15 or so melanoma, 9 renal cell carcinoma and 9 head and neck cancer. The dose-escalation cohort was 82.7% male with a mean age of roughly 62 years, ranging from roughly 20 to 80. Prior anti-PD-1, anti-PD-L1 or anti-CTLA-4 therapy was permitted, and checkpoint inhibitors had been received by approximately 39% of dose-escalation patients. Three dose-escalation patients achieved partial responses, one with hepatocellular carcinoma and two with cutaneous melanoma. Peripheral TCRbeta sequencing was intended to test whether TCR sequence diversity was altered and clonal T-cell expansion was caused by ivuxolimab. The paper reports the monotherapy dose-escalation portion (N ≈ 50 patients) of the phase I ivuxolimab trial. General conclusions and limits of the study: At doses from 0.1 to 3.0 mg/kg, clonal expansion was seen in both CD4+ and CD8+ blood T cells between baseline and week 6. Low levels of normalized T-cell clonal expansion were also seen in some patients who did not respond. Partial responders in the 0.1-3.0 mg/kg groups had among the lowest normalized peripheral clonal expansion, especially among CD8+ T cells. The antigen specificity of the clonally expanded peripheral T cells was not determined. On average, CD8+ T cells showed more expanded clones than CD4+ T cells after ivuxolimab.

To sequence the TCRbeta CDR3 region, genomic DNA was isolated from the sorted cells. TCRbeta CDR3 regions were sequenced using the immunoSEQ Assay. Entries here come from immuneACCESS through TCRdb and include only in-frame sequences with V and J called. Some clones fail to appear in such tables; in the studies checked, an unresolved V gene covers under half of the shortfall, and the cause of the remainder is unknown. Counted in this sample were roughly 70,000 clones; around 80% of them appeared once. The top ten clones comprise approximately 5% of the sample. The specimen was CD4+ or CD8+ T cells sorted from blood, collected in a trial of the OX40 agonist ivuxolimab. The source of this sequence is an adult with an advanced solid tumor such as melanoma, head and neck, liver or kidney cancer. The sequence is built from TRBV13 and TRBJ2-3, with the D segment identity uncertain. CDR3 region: CASSPRPNADTQYF. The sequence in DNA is TGTGCCAGCAGCCCCCGTCCCAATGCAGATACGCAGTATTTT.